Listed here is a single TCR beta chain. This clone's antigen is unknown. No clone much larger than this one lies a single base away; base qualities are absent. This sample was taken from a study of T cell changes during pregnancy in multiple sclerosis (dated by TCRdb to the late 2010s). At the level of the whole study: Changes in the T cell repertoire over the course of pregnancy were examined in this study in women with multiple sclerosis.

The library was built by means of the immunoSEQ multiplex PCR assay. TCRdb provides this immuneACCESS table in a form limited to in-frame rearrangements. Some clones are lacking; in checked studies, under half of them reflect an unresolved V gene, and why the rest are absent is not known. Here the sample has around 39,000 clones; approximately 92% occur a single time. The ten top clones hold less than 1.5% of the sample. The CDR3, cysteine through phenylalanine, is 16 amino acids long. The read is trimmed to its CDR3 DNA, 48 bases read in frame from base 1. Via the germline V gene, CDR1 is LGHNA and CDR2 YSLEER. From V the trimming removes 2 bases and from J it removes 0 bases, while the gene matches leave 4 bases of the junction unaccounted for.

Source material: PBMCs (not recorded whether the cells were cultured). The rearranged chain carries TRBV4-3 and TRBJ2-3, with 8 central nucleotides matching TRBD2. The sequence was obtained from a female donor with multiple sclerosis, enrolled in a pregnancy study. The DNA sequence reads TGCGCCAGCAGCCAATCGGGACTAGACAGCACAGATACGCAGTATTTT. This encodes CASSQSGLDSTDTQYF.